This T cell receptor beta chain is from a study of technical replicates of blood from several donors. The CDR3 covers 16 residues. Losses at the gene ends were 1 base for V and 5 bases for J; bases not matched to a gene: 8. Germline V gives CDR1 LGHNA, CDR2 YNFKEQ. Measured with immunoSEQ multiplex PCR; TCRdb has only the in-frame clones, and not every one. The top ten clones hold about 0.38% of a sample with about 70,000 clones, over 85% of them seen once. The gene calls are TRBV4-2 and TRBJ2-7; TRBD2 matches 10 bases. The sequence derives from a human donor in good health. The specimen sequenced was T cells isolated from PBMCs. The CDR3 spells CASSQVSGRLGDEQYF. DNA for the CDR3: TGTGCCAGCAGCCAAGTTAGCGGGAGGCTAGGGGACGAGCAGTACTTC.